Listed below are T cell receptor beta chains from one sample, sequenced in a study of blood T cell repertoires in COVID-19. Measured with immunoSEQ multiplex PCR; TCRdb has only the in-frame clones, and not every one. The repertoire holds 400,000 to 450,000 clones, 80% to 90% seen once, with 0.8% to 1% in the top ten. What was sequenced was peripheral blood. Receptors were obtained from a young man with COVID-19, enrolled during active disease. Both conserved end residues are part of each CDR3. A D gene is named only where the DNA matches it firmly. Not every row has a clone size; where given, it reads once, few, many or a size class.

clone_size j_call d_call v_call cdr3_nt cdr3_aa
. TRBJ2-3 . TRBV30 TGTGCCTGGACGGCCTGGGGGCCAGATACGCAGTATTTT CAWTAWGPDTQYF
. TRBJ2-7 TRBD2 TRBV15 TGTGCCACCAGCAGAGTGAAAACCGGGACTAGAGCCTACGAGCAGTACTTC CATSRVKTGTRAYEQYF
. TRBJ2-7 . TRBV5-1 TGCGCCAGCAGCTCCGACACGGCCTCCTACGAGCAGTACTTC CASSSDTASYEQYF
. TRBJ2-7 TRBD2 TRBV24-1 TGTGCCACCAGTGATCCTAGCGGACCTTACGAGCAGTACTTC CATSDPSGPYEQYF
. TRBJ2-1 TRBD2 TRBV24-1 TGTGCCACCAGTGATCCGGGAGGACTAGCGGGAGTGGGTGAGCAGTTCTTC CATSDPGGLAGVGEQFF
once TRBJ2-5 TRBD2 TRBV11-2 TGTGCCAGCAGCTTCGGACTAGCGGGGGATCAAGAGACCCAGTACTTC CASSFGLAGDQETQYF
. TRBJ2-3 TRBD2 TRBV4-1 TGCGCCAGCAGCGAGGGACTAGCGGGGGGGTGGACTACGCAGTATTTT CASSEGLAGGWTTQYF
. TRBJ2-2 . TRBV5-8 TGTGCCAGCAGCACGACCCCCGGGACTGGATACACCGGGGAGCTGTTTTTT CASSTTPGTGYTGELFF
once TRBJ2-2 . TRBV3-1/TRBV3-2 TGTGCCAGCAGCCAAGCCTTTACCGGGGAGCTGTTTTTT CASSQAFTGELFF
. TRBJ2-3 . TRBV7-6 TGTGCCAGCAGCTTACAATCCAGAGCGACAGATACGCAGTATTTT CASSLQSRATDTQYF
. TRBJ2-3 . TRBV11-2 TGTGCCAGCAGCTTAGTTGCTAGAGATACGCAGTATTTT CASSLVARDTQYF
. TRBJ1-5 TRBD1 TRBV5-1 TGCGCCAGCAGCTCGGGACAGGGTCAGCCCCAGCATTTT CASSSGQGQPQHF
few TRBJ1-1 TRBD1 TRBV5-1 TGCGCCAGCAGCTTCGACAGGGTGGGGACTGAAGCTTTCTTT CASSFDRVGTEAFF
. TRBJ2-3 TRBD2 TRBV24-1 TGTGCCACCAGTAAGAACGGACTAGCGAGGGGGCAGTATTTT CATSKNGLARGQYF
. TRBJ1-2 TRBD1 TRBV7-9 TGTGCCAGCAGCTTAATCGCGAGCAGGGGGCCAAGAGGTGGCTACACCTTC CASSLIASRGPRGGYTF
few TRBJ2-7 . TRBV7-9 TGTGCCAGCAGCGCTGAGCGGGAGCAGTACTTC CASSAEREQYF
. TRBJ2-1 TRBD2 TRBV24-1 TGTGCCACCAGCCTAGCGGGGGGACAGAATGAGCAGTTCTTC CATSLAGGQNEQFF
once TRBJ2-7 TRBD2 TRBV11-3 TGTGCCAGCAGCTTCCGAACGTCTCTAGCGGGAGACGAGCAGTACTTC CASSFRTSLAGDEQYF
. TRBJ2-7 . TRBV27 TGTGCCAGCAGTCCAAATAGCGGAAGCTCCTACGAGCAGTACTTC CASSPNSGSSYEQYF
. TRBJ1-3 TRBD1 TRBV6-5 TGTGCCAGCAGCCCCGGGACAGCGAGAAACACCATATATTTT CASSPGTARNTIYF
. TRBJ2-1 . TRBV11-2 TGTGCCAGCAGCTCCCCCCGCGACGACACCTACAATGAGCAGTTCTTC CASSSPRDDTYNEQFF
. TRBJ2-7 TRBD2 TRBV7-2 TGTGCCAGCAGCTTCGCTAGCGGCTCCTACGAGCAGTACTTC CASSFASGSYEQYF
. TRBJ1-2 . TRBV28 TGTGCCAGCTCCGCCCCTGGACAGCTCTATGGCTACACCTTC CASSAPGQLYGYTF
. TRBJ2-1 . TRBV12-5 TGTGCTAGTGGTTCCCCTCTCAGCGGCCCAACCTCCTACAATGAGCAGTTCTTC CASGSPLSGPTSYNEQFF
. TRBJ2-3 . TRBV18 TGTGCCAGCTCACCACTTTCCGTTAGCACAGATACGCAGTATTTT CASSPLSVSTDTQYF
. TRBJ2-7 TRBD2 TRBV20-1 TGCAGTGCTAGTGGCGCTAGCGGGAGGTCTTCATCCTACGAGCAGTACTTC CSASGASGRSSSYEQYF
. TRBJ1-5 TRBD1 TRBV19 TGTGCCAGTAGTATTCGGGGACAGGGCCAGCCCCAGCATTTT CASSIRGQGQPQHF
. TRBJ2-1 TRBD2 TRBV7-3 TGTGCCAGCAGCTTAACTAGCGGGAGGGGCCTCTACAATGAGCAGTTCTTC CASSLTSGRGLYNEQFF
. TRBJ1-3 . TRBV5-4 TGTGCCAGCAGCTTGGGGGGCCGGGGGGGAAACACCATATATTTT CASSLGGRGGNTIYF
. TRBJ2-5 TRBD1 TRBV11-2 TGTGCCAGCAGCTCAGGGACGGGACAGGGGATCGGAGAGACCCAGTACTTC CASSSGTGQGIGETQYF
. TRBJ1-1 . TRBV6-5 TGTGCCAGCACCCCGAGTTGGGAGGATATTGAAGCTTTCTTT CASTPSWEDIEAFF
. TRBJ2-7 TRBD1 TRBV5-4 TGTGCCAGCAGCTACGACAGGGGCTACGAGCAGTACTTC CASSYDRGYEQYF